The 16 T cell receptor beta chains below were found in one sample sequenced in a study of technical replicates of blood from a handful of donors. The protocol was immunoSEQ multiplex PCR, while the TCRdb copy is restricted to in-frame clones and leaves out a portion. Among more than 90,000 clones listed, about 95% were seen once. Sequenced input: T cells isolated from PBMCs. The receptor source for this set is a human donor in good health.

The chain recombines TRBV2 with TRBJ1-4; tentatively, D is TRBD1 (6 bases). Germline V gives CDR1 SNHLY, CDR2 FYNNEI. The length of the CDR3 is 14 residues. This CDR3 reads CGMTGVRTNEKLFF. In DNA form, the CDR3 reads TGTGGAATGACAGGTGTTAGAACTAATGAAAAACTGTTTTTT.

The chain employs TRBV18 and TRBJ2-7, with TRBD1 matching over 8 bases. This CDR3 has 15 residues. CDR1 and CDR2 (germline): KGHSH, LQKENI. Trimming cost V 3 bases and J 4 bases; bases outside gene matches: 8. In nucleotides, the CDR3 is TGTGCCAGCTCACCTCGACAGGGGAGTCCTTACGAGCAGTACTTC. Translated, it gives CASSPRQGSPYEQYF.

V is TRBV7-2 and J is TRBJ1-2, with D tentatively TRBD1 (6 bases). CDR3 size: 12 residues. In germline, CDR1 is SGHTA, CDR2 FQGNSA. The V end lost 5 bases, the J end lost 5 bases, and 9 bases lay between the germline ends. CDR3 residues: CASSHTGYGYTF. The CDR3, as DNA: TGTGCCAGCAGCCATACAGGGTATGGCTACACCTTC.

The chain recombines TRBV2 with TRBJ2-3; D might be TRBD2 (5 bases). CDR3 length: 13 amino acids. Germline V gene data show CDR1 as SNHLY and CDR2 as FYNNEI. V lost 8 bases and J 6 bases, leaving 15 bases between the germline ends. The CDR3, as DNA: TGTGCCAGCGAGGGAAGGGCTTGGGATACGCAGTATTTT. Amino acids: CASEGRAWDTQYF. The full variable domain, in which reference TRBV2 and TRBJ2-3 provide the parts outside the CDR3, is EPEVTQTPSHQVTQMGQEVILRCVPISNHLYFYWYRQILGQKVEFLVSFYNNEISEKSEIFDDQFSVERPDGSNFTLKIRSTKLEDSAMYFCASEGRAWDTQYFGPGTRLTVL.

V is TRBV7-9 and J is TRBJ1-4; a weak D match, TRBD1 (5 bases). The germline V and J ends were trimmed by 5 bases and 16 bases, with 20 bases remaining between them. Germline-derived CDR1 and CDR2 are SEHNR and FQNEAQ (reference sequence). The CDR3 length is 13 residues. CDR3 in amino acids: CASSLTALGLTFF. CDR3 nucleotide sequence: TGTGCCAGCAGCCTCACCGCATTGGGGCTTACGTTTTTT.

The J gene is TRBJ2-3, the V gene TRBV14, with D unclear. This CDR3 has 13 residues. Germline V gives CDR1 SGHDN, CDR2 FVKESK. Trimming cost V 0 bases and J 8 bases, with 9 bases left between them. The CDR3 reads CASSQDPPGTQYF. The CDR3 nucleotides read TGTGCCAGCAGCCAAGACCCCCCGGGTACGCAGTATTTT.

Here the CDR3 reads CASSPDSGYGYTF. The CDR3, as DNA: TGTGCCAGCAGCCCGGACAGCGGCTATGGCTACACCTTC. The chain couples TRBV7-9 to TRBJ1-2, with D possibly matching TRBD1 (6 bases). The CDR3 runs 13 residues. V was shortened by 5 bases and J by 4 bases, with 11 bases between the two germline ends. Germline V gene lookup returns CDR1 SEHNR and CDR2 FQNEAQ (reference sequence). The whole variable domain, remainder taken from reference TRBV7-9 and TRBJ1-2, is DTGVSQNPRHKITKRGQNVTFRCDPISEHNRLYWYRQTLGQGPEFLTYFQNEAQLEKSRLLSDRFSAERPKGSFSTLEIQRTEQGDSAMYLCASSPDSGYGYTFGSGTRLTVV.

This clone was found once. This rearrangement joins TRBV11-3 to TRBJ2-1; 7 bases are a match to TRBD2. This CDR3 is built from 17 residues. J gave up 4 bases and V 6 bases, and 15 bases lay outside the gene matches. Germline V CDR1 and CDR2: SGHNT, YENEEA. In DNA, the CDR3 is TGTGCCAGCAGTCACCCTTCTCACGGGAGGAGTTACAATGAGCAGTTCTTC. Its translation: CASSHPSHGRSYNEQFF.

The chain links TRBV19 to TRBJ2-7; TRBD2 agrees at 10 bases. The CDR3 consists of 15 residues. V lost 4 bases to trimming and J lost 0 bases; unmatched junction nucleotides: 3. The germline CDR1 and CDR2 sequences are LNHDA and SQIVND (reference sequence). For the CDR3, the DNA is TGTGCCAGTAGTAGAGCTAGCGGGAGCTCCTACGAGCAGTACTTC. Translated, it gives CASSRASGSSYEQYF. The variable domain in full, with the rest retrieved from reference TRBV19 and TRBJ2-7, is DGGITQSPKYLFRKEGQNVTLSCEQNLNHDAMYWYRQDPGQGLRLIYYSQIVNDFQKGDIAEGYSVSREKKESFPLTVTSAQKNPTAFYLCASSRASGSSYEQYFGPGTRLTVT.

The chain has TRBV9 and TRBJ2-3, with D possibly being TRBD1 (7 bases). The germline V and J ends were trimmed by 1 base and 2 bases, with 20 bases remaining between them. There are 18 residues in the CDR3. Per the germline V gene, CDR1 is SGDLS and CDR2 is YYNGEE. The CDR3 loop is CASSVPYQGGDLTDTQYF. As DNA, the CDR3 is TGTGCCAGCAGCGTACCCTATCAGGGGGGTGACCTCACAGATACGCAGTATTTT.

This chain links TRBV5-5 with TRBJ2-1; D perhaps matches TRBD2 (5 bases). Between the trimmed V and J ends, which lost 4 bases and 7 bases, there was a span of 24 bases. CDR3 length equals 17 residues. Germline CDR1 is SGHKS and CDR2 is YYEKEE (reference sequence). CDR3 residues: CASSRTPQLASLNEQFF. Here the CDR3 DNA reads TGTGCCAGCAGCAGGACTCCTCAGCTCGCTTCTTTAAATGAGCAGTTCTTC.

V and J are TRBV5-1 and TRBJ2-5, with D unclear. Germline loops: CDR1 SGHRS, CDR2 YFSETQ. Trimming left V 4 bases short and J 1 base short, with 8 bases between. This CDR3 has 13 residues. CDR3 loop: CASSPGSQETQYF. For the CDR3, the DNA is TGCGCCAGCAGCCCCGGGTCCCAAGAGACCCAGTACTTC.

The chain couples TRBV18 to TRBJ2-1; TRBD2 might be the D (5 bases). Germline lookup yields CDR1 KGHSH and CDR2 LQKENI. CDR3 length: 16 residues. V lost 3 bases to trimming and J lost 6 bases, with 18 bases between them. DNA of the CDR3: TGTGCCAGCTCACCGCCTTGGGCGGAGGAAACCAATGAGCAGTTCTTC. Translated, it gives CASSPPWAEETNEQFF.

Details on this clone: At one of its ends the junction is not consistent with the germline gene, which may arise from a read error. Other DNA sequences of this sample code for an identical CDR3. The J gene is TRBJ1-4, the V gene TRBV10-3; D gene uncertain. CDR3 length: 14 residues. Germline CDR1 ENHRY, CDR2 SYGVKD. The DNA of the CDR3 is TGCGCCATCAGTGAGGGTCGGGAGAATGAAAAACTGTTTTTT. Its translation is CAISEGRENEKLFF.

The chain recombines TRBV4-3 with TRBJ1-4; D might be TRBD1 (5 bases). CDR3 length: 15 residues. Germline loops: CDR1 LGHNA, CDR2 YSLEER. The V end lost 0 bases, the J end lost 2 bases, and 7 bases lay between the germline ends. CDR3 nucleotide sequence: TGCGCCAGCAGCCAAGATCAGGGCACTAATGAAAAACTGTTTTTT. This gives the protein CASSQDQGTNEKLFF.

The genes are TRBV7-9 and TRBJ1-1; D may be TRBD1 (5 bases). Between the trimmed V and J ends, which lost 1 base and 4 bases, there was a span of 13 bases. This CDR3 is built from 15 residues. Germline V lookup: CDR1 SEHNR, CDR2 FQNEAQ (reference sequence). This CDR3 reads CASSLGYGGSTEAFF. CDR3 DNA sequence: TGTGCCAGCAGCTTAGGGTATGGGGGGAGCACTGAAGCTTTCTTT.